The clone carrying this TCR beta chain appeared a few times. Unique molecular identifiers were built into the TCRbeta library. TCRdb reprocessed the PCR reads with MiXCR, giving one entry per CDR3 protein. Of about 370,000 distinct CDR3 sequences detected, roughly 20% appear once; the ten largest clones hold approximately 3.9%. This entry is derived from a study of T-cell reconstitution after alpha-beta-depleted transplantation in children. The CDR3 is 15 residues long. Germline trimming cut 5 bases from V and 6 bases from J; bases unmatched to any gene: 4. Germline lookup yields CDR1 LNHNV and CDR2 YYDKDF (reference sequence).

The chain employs TRBV15 and TRBJ2-3; 14 positions agree with TRBD2. This receptor was identified in a human donor who donated a stem cell graft to a child with acute myeloid leukemia. The sequences come from PBMCs from the stem cell graft donor, collected from the stem cell graft. CDR3 sequence (DNA): TGTGCCACCAGCCCGCGACTAGCGGGAGGGGATACGCAGTATTTT. Amino acids: CATSPRLAGGDTQYF.